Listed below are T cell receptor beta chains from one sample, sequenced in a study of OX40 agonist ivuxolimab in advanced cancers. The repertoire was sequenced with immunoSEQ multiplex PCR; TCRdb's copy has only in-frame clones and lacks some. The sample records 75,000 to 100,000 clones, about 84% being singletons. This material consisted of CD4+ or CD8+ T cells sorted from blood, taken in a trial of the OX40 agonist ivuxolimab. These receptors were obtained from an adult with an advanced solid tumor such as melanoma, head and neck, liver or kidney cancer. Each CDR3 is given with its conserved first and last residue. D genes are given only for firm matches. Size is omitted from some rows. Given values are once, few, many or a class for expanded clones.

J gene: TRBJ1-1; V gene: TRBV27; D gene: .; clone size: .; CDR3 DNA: TGTGCCAGCAGTCGAGTTGGAAGCACTGAAGCTTTCTTT; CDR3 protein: CASSRVGSTEAFF
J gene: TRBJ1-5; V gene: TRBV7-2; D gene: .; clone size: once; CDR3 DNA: TGTGCCAGCAGCTCGGACAGATTACAGCCCCAGCATTTT; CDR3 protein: CASSSDRLQPQHF
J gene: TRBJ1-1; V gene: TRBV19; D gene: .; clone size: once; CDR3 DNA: TGTGCCAGTAGTATACGGACAGCGACCAAGAACACTGAAGCTTTCTTT; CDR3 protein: CASSIRTATKNTEAFF
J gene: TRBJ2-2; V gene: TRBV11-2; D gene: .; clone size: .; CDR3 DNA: TGTGCCAGCAGCTTTTCCGGAAACACCGGGGAGCTGTTTTTT; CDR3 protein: CASSFSGNTGELFF
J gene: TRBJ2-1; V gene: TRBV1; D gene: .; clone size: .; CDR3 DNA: TGCACCAGCAGCCAGGAAGGACTAGAGACGAACAATGAGCAGTTCTTC; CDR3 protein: CTSSQEGLETNNEQFF
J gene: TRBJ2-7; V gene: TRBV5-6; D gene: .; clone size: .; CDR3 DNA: TGTGCCAGCAGCCGAAGGGGTACCTACGAGCAGTACTTC; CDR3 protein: CASSRRGTYEQYF
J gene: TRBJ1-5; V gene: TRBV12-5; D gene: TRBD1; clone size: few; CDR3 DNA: TGTGCTAGTGTGTCGGGACAGGGCTGGGGACAGCCCCAGCATTTT; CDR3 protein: CASVSGQGWGQPQHF
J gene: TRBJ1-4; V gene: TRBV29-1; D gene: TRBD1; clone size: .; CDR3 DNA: TGCAGCGTTGAAGATTATCGGACAGGCCCCGAAAAACTGTTTTTT; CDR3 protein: CSVEDYRTGPEKLFF
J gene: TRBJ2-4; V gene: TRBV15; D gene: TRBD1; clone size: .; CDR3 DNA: TGTGCCACCAGCAACCGAGTGACAGGGGGTCCCAAAAACATTCAGTACTTC; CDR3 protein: CATSNRVTGGPKNIQYF
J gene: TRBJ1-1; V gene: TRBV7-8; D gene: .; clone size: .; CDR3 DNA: TGTGCCAGCGGACTGACGGAAGTCCCCACTGAAGCTTTCTTT; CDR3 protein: CASGLTEVPTEAFF
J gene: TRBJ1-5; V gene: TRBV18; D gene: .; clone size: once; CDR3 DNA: TGTGCCAGCTCACCCTCCCCCGGGACCAGCAATCAGCCCCAGCATTTT; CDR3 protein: CASSPSPGTSNQPQHF
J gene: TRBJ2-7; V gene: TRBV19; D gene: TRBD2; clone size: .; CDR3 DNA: TGTGCCAGTAGTATCGGGCTAGCGGGAGGCAACGAGCAGTACTTC; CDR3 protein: CASSIGLAGGNEQYF
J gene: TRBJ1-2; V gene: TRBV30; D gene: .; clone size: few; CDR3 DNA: TGTGCCTGGAGTGTTAACAGCTACTATGGCTACACCTTC; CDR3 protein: CAWSVNSYYGYTF
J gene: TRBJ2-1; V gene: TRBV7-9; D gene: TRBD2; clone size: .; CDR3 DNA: TGTGCCAGTCGACTAGCGGGGGACAATGAGCAGTTCTTC; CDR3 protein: CASRLAGDNEQFF
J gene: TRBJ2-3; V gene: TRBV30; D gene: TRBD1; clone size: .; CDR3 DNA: TGTGCCTGCCCGAGGGACAGTAGCACAGATACGCAGTATTTT; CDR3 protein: CACPRDSSTDTQYF
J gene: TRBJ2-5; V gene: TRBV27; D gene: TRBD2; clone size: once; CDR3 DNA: TGTGCCAGCAGTCTTAGCGGGGAAGAGACCCAGTACTTC; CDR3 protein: CASSLSGEETQYF
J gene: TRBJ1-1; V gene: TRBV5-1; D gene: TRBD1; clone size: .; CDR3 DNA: TGCGCCAGCAGCGAAGGGACAGGTCACACTGAAGCTTTCTTT; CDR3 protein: CASSEGTGHTEAFF
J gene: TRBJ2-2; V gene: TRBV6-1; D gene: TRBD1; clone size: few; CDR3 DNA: TGTGCCAGCAGCCGGGACAGGGCGCGGTCCGGGGAGCTGTTTTTT; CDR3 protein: CASSRDRARSGELFF
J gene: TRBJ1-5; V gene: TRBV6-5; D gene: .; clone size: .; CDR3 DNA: TGTGCCAGCGCTGGCGGAATTAACAATCAGCCCCAGCATTTT; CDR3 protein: CASAGGINNQPQHF
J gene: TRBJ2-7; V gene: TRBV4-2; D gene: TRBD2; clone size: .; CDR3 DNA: TGTGCCAGCAGCCAAGACGAGGGACTAGCGGCCTACGAGCAGTACTTC; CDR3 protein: CASSQDEGLAAYEQYF
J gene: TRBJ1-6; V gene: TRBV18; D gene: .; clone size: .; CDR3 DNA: TGTGCCAGCTCACCACTTGTGGCAGTTAATAATTCACCCCTCCACTTT; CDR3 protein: CASSPLVAVNNSPLHF
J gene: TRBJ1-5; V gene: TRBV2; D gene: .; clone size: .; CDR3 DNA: TGTGCCAGCCGGGACTCCCCCGGACAGCCCCAGCATTTT; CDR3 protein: CASRDSPGQPQHF
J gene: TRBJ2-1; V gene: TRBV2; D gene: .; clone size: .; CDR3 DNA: TGTGCCAGCAGCGCCCCTACTAGGATCTATGAGCAGTTCTTC; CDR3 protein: CASSAPTRIYEQFF
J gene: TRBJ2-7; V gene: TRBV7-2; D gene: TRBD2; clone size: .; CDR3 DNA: TGTGCCAGCAGCTCCCAGGGACTAACCATGGACGAGCAGTACTTC; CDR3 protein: CASSSQGLTMDEQYF
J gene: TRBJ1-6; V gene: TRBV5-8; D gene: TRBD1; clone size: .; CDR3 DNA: TGTGCCAGCAGAGGGACAGGGGTCTCACCCCTCCACTTT; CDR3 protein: CASRGTGVSPLHF
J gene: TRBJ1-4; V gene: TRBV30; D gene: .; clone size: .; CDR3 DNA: TGTGCCTGGAGTAAGCGGGGGGCTAATGAAAAACTGTTTTTT; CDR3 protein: CAWSKRGANEKLFF